This TCR beta chain was identified during a study of blood T cell repertoires in COVID-19. Looking at the study overall: Samples representing acute and convalescent COVID-19 were sourced from the United States, Italy and Spain. Sources were T cells, B-cell-depleted T cells, or PBMCs; the material itself was cDNA or gDNA.

CDR1 SGHNT and CDR2 YYREEE come from the germline V gene (reference sequence). The CDR3 runs 15 residues. With V trimmed by 1 base and J by 4 bases, 7 bases remained unmatched. Generated by immunoSEQ multiplex PCR, the TCRdb table keeps only in-frame clones and is missing some. The sample carries some 70,000 clones, 79% recorded once. This receptor was obtained from a woman between 45 and 60 years old with acute or convalescent COVID-19. The V call is TRBV5-4, the J call TRBJ1-2, with 7 bases aligning to TRBD1. Material for sequencing was peripheral blood. The CDR3 nucleotides are TGTGCCAGCAGCTTGAGAGACAGGGATGGCTATGGCTACACCTTC. Protein: CASSLRDRDGYGYTF.